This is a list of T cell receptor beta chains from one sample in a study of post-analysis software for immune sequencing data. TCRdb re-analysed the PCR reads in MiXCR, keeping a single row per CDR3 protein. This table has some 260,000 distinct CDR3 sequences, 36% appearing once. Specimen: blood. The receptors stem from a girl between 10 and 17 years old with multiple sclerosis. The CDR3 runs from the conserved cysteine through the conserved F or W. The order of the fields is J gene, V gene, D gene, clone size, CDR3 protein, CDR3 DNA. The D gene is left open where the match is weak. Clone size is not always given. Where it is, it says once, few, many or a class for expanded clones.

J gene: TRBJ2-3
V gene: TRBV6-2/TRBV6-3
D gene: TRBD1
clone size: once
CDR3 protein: CASSDLPGQGTDTQYF
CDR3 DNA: TGTGCCAGCAGTGATCTCCCGGGACAGGGGACAGATACGCAGTATTTT

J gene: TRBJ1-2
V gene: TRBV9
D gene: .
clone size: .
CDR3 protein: CASSPGSRASSGYTF
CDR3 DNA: TGTGCCAGCAGCCCCGGAAGTCGGGCCTCGAGTGGCTACACCTTC

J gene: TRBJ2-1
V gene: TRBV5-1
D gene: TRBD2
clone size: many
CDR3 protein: CASSLDGSGGREQFF
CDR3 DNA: TGCGCCAGCAGCTTGGATGGTAGCGGGGGTCGGGAGCAGTTCTTC

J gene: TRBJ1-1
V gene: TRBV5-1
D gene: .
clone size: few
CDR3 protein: CASSLVSRGNTEAFF
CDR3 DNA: TGCGCCAGCAGCTTGGTTTCAAGGGGGAACACTGAAGCTTTCTTT

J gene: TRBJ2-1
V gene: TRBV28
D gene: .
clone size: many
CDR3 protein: CASSFPRLQGGGGDEQFF
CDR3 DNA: TGTGCCAGCAGTTTCCCCAGACTACAGGGAGGGGGAGGAGATGAGCAGTTCTTC

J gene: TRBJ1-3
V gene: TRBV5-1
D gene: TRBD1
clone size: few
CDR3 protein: CASSEGTGGSLSSGNTIYF
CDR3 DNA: TGCGCCAGCAGCGAAGGGACAGGCGGATCCCTAAGCTCTGGAAACACCATATATTTT

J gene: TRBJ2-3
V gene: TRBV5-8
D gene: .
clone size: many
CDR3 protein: CASGGPVGSVTDTQYF
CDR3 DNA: TGTGCCAGCGGAGGTCCTGTGGGATCGGTCACAGATACGCAGTATTTT

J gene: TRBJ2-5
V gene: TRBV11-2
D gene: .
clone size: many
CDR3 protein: CASSIRRLETQYF
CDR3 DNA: TGTGCCAGCAGCATTAGACGGTTGGAGACCCAGTACTTC

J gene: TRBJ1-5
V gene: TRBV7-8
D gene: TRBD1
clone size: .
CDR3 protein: CASSLPRGNRNQPQHF
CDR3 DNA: TGTGCCAGCAGCCTTCCCAGGGGGAACCGCAATCAGCCCCAGCATTTT

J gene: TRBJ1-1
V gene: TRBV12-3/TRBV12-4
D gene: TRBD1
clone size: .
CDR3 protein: CASSPLQGVAFMNTEAFF
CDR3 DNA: TGTGCCAGCAGCCCCTTACAGGGGGTCGCGTTTATGAACACTGAAGCTTTCTTT

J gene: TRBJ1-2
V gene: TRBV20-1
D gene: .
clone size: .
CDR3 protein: CSAGQGRDGYTF
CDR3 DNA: TGCAGTGCTGGGCAGGGGAGGGATGGCTACACCTTC

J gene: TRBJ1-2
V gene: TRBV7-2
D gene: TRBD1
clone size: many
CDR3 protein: CASIRDRGSYGYTF
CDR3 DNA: TGTGCCAGCATCAGAGACAGGGGTTCCTATGGCTACACCTTC

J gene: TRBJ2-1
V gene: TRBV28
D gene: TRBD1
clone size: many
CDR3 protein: CASSYRGLTYNEQFF
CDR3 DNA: TGTGCCAGTTCCTACAGGGGCTTGACCTACAATGAGCAGTTCTTC

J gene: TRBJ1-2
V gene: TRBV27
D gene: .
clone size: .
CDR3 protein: CASSSVNQRYGYTF
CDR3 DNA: TGTGCCAGCAGTTCTGTCAACCAACGCTATGGCTACACCTTC

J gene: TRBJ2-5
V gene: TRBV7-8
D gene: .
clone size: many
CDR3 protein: CASSRSTETQYF
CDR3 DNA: TGTGCCAGCAGCCGCAGCACGGAGACCCAGTACTTC

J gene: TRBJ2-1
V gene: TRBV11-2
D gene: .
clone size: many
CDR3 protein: CASSLDRPGRNEQFF
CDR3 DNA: TGTGCCAGCAGCTTAGACAGACCGGGCAGGAATGAGCAGTTCTTC

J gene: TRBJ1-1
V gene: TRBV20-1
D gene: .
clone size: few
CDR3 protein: CSASDVVVRRTEAFF
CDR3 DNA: TGCAGTGCTAGCGATGTGGTGGTCAGGAGGACTGAAGCTTTCTTT

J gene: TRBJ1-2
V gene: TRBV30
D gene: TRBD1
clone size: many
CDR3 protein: CAWIPGTGRSNYGYTF
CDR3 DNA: TGTGCCTGGATCCCAGGGACAGGGCGGTCTAACTATGGCTACACCTTC

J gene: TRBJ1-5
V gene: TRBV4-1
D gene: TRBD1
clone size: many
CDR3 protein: CASSPRQGGYMSNQPQHF
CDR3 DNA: TGCGCCAGCAGCCCCAGACAGGGTGGGTATATGAGCAATCAGCCCCAGCATTTT

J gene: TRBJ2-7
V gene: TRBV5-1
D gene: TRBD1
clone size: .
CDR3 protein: CASSFTTGGNYEQYF
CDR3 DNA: TGCGCCAGCAGCTTCACGACAGGGGGAAACTACGAGCAGTACTTC

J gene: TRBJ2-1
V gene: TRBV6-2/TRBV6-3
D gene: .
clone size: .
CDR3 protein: CASSFQENEQFF
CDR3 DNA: TGTGCCAGCAGTTTTCAGGAAAATGAGCAGTTCTTC

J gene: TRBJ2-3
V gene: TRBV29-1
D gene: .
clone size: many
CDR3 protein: CSVPWMSTDTQYF
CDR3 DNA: TGCAGCGTTCCTTGGATGAGCACAGATACGCAGTATTTT

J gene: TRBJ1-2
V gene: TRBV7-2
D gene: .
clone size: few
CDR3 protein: CASSKTPPVTNYGYTF
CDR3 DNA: TGTGCCAGCTCAAAAACCCCACCTGTAACTAACTATGGCTACACCTTC

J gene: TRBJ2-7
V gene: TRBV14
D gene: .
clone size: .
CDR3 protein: CASSQEKGGGTLYEQYF
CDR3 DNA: TGTGCCAGCAGCCAAGAAAAGGGCGGGGGCACCCTCTACGAGCAGTACTTC

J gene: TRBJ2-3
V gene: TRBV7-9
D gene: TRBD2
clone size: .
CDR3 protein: CASLVAGISTDTQYF
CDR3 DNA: TGTGCCAGCTTGGTAGCGGGAATCAGCACAGATACGCAGTATTTT

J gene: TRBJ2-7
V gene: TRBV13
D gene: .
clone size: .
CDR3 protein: CASSTRRGPALYEQYF
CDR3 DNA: TGTGCCAGCAGTACCCGGAGGGGCCCCGCGCTATACGAGCAGTACTTC

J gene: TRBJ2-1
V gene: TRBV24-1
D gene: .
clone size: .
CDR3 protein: CATSSGDWEQFF
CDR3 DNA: TGTGCCACCAGTTCAGGGGACTGGGAGCAGTTCTTC

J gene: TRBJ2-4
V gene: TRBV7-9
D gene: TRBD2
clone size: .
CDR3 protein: CASSRLAESIQYF
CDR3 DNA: TGTGCCAGCAGTAGACTAGCGGAAAGCATTCAGTACTTC

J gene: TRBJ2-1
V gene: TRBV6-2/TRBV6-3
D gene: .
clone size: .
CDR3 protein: CASSYSAGPAYNEQFF
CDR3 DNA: TGTGCCAGCAGTTACTCTGCGGGGCCTGCCTACAATGAGCAGTTCTTC

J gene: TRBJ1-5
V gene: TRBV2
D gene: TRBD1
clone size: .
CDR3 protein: CASSEGGQGIQPQHF
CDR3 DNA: TGTGCCAGCAGTGAAGGGGGACAGGGGATTCAGCCCCAGCATTTT

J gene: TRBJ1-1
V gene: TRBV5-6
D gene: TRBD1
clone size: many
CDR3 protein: CASSPWTGGNTEAFF
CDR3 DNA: TGTGCCAGCAGCCCCTGGACAGGGGGCAACACTGAAGCTTTCTTT

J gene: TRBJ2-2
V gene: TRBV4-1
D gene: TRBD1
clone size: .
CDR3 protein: CASSTWDRGPGELFF
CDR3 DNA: TGCGCCAGCAGCACCTGGGACAGGGGACCCGGGGAGCTGTTTTTT

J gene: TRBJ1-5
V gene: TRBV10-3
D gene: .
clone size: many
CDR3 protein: CAISDEESNQPQHF
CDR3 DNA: TGTGCCATCAGTGATGAGGAAAGCAATCAGCCCCAGCATTTT

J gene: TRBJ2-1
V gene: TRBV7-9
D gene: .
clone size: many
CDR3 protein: CASSLVGANEQFF
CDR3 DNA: TGTGCCAGCAGCTTAGTAGGGGCCAATGAGCAGTTCTTC

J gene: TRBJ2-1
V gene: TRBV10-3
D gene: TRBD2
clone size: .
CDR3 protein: CAISGTSGSGNEQFF
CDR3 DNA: TGTGCCATCTCCGGGACTAGCGGGAGTGGGAATGAGCAGTTCTTC

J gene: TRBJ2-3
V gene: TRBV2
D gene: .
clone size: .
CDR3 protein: CASSEGWTNTDTQYF
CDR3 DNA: TGTGCCAGCAGTGAGGGATGGACTAACACAGATACGCAGTATTTT

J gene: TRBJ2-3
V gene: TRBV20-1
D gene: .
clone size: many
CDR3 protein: CSASSATDTQYF
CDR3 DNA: TGCAGTGCTAGTAGCGCGACAGATACGCAGTATTTT

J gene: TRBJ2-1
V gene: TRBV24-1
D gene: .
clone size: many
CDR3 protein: CATSDFTRGRDEQFF
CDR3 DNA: TGTGCCACCAGTGATTTTACTAGGGGCCGAGATGAGCAGTTCTTC

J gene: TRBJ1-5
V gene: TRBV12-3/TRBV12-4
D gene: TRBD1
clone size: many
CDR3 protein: CASRGGTGVQPQHF
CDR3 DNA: TGTGCCAGCAGGGGGGGGACAGGGGTCCAGCCCCAGCATTTT

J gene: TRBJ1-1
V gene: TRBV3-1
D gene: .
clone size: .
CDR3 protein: CASSQDQGSLTEAFF
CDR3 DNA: TGTGCCAGCAGCCAAGATCAGGGGTCCCTCACTGAAGCTTTCTTT

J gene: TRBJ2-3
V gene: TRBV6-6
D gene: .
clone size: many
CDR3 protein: CASSSFQADTQYF
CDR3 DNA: TGTGCCAGCAGTTCTTTTCAAGCAGATACGCAGTATTTT

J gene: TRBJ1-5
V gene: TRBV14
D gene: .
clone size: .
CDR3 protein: CASSLTPGLNQPQHF
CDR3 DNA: TGTGCCAGCAGCCTCACCCCAGGCTTAAATCAGCCCCAGCATTTT

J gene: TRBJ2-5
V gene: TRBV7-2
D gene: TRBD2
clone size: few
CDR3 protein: CASSPSGSETQYF
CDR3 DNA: TGTGCCAGCAGCCCTAGCGGTTCTGAGACCCAGTACTTC

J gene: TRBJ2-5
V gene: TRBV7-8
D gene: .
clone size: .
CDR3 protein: CASSLGSGIMQTQYF
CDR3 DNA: TGTGCCAGCAGCTTAGGGTCAGGGATTATGCAGACCCAGTACTTC

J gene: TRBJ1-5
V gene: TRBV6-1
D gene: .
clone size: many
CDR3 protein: CASSSLLGNQPQHF
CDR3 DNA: TGTGCCAGCAGCTCACTTTTAGGCAATCAGCCCCAGCATTTT

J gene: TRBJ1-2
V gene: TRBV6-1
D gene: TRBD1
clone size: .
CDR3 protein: CAGGKDRGVTYGYTF
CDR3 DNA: TGTGCCGGCGGGAAGGACAGGGGAGTTACCTATGGCTACACCTTC

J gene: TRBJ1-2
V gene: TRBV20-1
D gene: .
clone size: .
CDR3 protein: CSARLGGGVWGYGYTF
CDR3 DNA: TGCAGTGCTAGACTCGGAGGAGGGGTGTGGGGCTATGGCTACACCTTC

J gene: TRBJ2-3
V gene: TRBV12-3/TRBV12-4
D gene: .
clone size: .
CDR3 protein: CASSLDPMSADTQYF
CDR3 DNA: TGTGCCAGCAGCCTTGACCCAATGAGCGCAGATACGCAGTATTTT

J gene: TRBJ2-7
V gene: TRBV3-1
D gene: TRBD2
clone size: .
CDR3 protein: CASSPRTSGEVQDYNEQYF
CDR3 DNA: TGTGCCAGCAGCCCCCGGACTAGCGGGGAGGTACAGGATTACAACGAGCAGTACTTC

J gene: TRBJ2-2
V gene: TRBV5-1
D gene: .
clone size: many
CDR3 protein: CASSLRQNTGELFF
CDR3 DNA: TGCGCCAGCAGCTTGAGACAGAACACCGGGGAGCTGTTTTTT